This T cell receptor (beta chain) is from a study of blood T cell repertoires in COVID-19. Sequenced by immunoSEQ multiplex PCR; TCRdb stores in-frame clones only, minus some. This sample has some 80,000 clones, with 75% to 95% found just once. The sequence came from a woman aged 80 or over with acute or convalescent COVID-19. Specimen: peripheral blood.

CDR3: CASSWAASNTGELFF. CDR3 nucleotide sequence: TGTGCCAGCAGCTGGGCGGCTAGCAACACCGGGGAGCTGTTTTTT. This chain uses TRBV5-4 with TRBJ2-2, with D possibly matching TRBD2 (5 bases). The CDR3 is made up of 15 amino acids. Germline V gene sequence: CDR1 SGHNT, CDR2 YYREEE (reference sequence). V dropped 3 bases and J dropped 2 bases, with 11 bases sitting between them.